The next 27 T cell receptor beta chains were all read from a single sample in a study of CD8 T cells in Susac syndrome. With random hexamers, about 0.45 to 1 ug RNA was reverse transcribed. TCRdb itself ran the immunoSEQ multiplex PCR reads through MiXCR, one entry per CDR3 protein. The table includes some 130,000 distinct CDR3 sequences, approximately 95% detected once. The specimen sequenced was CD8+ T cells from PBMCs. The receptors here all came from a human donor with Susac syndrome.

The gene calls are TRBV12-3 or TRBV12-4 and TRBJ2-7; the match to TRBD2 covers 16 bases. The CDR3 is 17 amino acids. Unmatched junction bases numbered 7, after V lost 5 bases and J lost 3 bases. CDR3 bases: TGTGCCAGCAGTCCTCCGGGACTAGCGGGAGGGCACTACGAGCAGTACTTC. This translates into CASSPPGLAGGHYEQYF.

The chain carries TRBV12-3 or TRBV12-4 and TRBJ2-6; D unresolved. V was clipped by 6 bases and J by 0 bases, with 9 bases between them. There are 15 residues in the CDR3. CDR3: CASSRSPSGANVLTF. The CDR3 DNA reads TGTGCCAGCAGCCGGAGTCCCTCTGGGGCCAACGTCCTGACTTTC.

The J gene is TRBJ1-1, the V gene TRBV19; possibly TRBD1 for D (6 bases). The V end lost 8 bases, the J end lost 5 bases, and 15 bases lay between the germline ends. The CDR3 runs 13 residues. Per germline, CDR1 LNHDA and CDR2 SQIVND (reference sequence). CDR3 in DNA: TGTGCCAGTCAACAGGGATTTGTGACTGAAGCTTTCTTT. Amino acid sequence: CASQQGFVTEAFF. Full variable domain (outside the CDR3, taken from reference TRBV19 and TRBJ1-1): DGGITQSPKYLFRKEGQNVTLSCEQNLNHDAMYWYRQDPGQGLRLIYYSQIVNDFQKGDIAEGYSVSREKKESFPLTVTSAQKNPTAFYLCASQQGFVTEAFFGQGTRLTVV.

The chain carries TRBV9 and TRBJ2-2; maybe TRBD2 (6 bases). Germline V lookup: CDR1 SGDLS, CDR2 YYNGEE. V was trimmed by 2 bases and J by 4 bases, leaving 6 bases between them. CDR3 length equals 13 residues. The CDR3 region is CASSVSGTGELFF. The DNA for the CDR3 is TGTGCCAGCAGCGTTAGCGGCACCGGGGAGCTGTTTTTT.

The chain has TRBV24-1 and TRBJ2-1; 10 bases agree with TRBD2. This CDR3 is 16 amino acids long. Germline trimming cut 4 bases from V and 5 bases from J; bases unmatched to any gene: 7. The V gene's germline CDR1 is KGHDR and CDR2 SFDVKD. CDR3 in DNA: TGTGCCACCAGTGAGGAGACTAGCGGGTCTAACAATGAGCAGTTCTTC. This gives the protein CATSEETSGSNNEQFF.

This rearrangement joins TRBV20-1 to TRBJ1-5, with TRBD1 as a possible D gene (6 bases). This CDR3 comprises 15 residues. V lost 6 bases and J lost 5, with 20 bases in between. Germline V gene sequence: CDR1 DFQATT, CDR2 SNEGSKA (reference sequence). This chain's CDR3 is CSAQRGGPIYQPQHF. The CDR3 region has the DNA TGCAGTGCCCAACGGGGGGGGCCAATCTATCAGCCCCAGCATTTT.

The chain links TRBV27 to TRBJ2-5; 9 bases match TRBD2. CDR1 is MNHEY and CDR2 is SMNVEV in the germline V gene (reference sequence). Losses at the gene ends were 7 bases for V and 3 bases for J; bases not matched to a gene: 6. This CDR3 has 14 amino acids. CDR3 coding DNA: TGTGCCAGCACAGCCTTAGCGGGAGAAGAGACCCAGTACTTC. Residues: CASTALAGEETQYF.

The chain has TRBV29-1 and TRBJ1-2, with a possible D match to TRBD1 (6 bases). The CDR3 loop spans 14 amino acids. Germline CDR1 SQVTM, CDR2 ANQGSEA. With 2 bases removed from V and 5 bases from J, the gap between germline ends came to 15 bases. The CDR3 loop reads CSVETQGLGYGYTF. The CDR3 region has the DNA TGCAGCGTTGAAACTCAGGGGTTGGGGTATGGCTACACCTTC.

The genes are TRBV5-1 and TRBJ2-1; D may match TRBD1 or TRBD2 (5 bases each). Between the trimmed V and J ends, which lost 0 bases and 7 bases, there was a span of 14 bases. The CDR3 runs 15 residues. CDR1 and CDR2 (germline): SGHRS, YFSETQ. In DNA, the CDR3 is TGCGCCAGCAGCTTGGGATGGGGGAGTGGTAATGAGCAGTTCTTC. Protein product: CASSLGWGSGNEQFF.

The CDR3 DNA reads as TGTGCCAGCAGCCCAGCCGGACCTAGCACAGATACGCAGTATTTT. It encodes CASSPAGPSTDTQYF. The rearrangement joins TRBV5-4 to TRBJ2-3, with D uncertain. V lost 4 bases and J 0 bases, leaving 12 bases between the germline ends. The germline gives CDR1 SGHNT, CDR2 YYREEE (reference sequence). The CDR3 consists of 15 residues.

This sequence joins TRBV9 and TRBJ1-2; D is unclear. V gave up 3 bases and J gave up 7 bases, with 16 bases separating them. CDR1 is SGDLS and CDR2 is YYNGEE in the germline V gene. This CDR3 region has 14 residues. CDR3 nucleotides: TGTGCCAGCAGCGGATCTTTTGGCTTGGGTGGCTACACCTTC. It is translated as CASSGSFGLGGYTF.

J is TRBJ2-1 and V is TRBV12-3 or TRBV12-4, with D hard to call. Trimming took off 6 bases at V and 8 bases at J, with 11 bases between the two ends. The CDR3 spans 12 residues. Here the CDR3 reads CASSQSGDEQFF. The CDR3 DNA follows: TGTGCCAGCAGCCAAAGTGGCGATGAGCAGTTCTTC.

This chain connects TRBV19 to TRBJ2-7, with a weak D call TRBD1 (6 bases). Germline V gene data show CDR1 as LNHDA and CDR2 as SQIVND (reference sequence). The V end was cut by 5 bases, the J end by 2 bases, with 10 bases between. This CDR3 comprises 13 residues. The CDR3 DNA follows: TGTGCCAGTAGTTTGGACAGTACCTACGAGCAGTACTTC. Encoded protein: CASSLDSTYEQYF.

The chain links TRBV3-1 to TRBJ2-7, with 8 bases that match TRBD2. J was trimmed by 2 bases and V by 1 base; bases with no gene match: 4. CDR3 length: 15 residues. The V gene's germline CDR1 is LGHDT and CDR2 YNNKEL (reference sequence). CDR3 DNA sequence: TGTGCCAGCAGCCAAGGGGGACTAGGTGCCTACGAGCAGTACTTC. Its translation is CASSQGGLGAYEQYF.

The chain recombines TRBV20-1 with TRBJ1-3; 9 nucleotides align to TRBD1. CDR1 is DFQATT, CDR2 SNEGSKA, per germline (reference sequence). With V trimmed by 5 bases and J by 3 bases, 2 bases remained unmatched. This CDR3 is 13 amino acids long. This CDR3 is CSALDRGGNTIYF. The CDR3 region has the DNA TGCAGTGCTCTGGACAGGGGTGGAAACACCATATATTTT.

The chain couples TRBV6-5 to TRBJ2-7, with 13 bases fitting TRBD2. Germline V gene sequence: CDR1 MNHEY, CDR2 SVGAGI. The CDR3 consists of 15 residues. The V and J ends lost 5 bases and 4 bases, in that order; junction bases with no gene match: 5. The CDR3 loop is CASSGGLAGRYEQYF. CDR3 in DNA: TGTGCCAGCAGTGGGGGACTAGCGGGACGGTACGAGCAGTACTTC.

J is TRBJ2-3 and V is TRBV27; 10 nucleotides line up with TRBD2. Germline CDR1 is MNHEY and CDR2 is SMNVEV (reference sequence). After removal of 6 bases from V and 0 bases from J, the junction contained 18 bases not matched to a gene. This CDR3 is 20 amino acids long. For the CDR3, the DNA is TGTGCCAGCAGATTAGGGTCTAGCGGGAGAGGGACCGCTAGCACAGATACGCAGTATTTT. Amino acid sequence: CASRLGSSGRGTASTDTQYF.

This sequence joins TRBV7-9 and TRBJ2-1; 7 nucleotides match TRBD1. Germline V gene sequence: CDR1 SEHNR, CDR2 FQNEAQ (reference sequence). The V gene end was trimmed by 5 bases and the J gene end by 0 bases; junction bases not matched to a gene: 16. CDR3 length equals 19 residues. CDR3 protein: CASSPPLGTAPSSYNEQFF. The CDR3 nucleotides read TGTGCCAGCAGCCCACCCCTCGGGACAGCACCGAGCTCCTACAATGAGCAGTTCTTC.

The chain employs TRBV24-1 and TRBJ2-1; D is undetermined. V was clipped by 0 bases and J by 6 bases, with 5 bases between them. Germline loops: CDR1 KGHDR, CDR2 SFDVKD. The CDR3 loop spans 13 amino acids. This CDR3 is CATSDLLGNEQFF. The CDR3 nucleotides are TGTGCCACCAGTGATTTGCTCGGCAATGAGCAGTTCTTC.

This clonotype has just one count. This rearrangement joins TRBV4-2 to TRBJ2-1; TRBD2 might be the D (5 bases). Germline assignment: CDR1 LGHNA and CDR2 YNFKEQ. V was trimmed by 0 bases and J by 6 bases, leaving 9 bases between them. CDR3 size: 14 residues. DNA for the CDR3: TGTGCCAGCAGCCAAGATGTAGAGGGCAATGAGCAGTTCTTC. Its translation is CASSQDVEGNEQFF.

The CDR3 DNA reads TGCGCCAGCAGTGAGTTTGCGGGGAGCTACGAGCAGTACTTC. Its protein is CASSEFAGSYEQYF. This chain connects TRBV10-2 to TRBJ2-7; D is possibly TRBD2 (6 bases). Germline assignment: CDR1 WSHSY and CDR2 SAAADI. V was pared by 1 base and J by 3 bases, with 10 bases between. This CDR3 has 14 amino acids.

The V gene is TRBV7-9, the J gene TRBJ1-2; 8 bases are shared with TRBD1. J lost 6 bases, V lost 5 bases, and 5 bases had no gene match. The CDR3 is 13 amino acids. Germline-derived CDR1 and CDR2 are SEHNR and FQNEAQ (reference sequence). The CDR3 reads CASSPRQGHGYTF. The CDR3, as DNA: TGTGCCAGCAGCCCCCGACAGGGGCATGGCTACACCTTC.

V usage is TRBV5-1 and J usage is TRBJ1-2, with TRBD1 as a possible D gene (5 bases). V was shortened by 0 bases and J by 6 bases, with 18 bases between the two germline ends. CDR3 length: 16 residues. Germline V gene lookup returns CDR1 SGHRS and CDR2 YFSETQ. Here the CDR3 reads CASSLDPGGTVDGYTF. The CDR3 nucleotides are TGCGCCAGCAGCTTGGATCCCGGAGGGACGGTCGATGGCTACACCTTC.

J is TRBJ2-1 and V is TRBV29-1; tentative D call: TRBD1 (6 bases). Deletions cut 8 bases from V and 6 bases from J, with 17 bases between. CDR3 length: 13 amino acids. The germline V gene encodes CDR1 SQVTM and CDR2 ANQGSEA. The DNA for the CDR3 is TGCAGCTTGGGGGCTAGCTCTACCAATGAGCAGTTCTTC. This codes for CSLGASSTNEQFF.

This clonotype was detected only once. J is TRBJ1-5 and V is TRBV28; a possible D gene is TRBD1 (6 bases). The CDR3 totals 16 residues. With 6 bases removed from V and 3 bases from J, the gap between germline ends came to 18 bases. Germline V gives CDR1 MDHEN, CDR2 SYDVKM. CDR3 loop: CASSDFESGDNQPQHF. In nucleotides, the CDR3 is TGTGCCAGCAGCGACTTTGAATCAGGGGACAATCAGCCCCAGCATTTT.

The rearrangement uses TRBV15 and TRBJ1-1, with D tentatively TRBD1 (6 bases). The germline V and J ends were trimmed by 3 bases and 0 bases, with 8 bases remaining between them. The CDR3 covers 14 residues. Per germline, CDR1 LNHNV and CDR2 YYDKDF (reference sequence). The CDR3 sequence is CATSRDSMNTEAFF. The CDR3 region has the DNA TGTGCCACCAGCAGGGACAGCATGAACACTGAAGCTTTCTTT. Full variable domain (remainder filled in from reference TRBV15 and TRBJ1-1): DAMVIQNPRYQVTQFGKPVTLSCSQTLNHNVMYWYQQKSSQAPKLLFHYYDKDFNNEADTPDNFQSRRPNTSFCFLDIRSPGLGDTAMYLCATSRDSMNTEAFFGQGTRLTVV.

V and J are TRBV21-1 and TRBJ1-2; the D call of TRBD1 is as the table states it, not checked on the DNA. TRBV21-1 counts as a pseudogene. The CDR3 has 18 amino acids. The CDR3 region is CASSILPGTGCLHYGYTF. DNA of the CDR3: TGTGCCAGCAGCATCCTGCCCGGGACAGGGTGTCTCCACTATGGCTACACCTTC.